This TCR beta chain was observed in a study of CD8 T cells in ankylosing spondylitis. Study-wide results and caveats: As for the disease-linked clones, they showed a CD8+ phenotype and occurred at relatively low frequencies in peripheral blood. Reported data indicate significant enrichment of disease-linked clones within matched ankylosing spondylitis synovial fluid.

Comment on this clonotype: Its antigen remains unidentified.

TCRdb redid the calling of the 5' RACE reads with MiXCR, one entry per CDR3 protein. Among 150,000 to 250,000 distinct CDR3 sequences, 10% to 15% were seen once, and the ten largest hold about 17%. CDR1 SGHVS and CDR2 FQNEAQ come from the germline V gene. Trimming removed 5 bases at V and 6 bases at J, with 16 bases between. This CDR3 is 15 amino acids long. The rearrangement joins TRBV7-8 to TRBJ2-2; tentatively, D is TRBD1 (6 bases). This TCR was sampled from a male donor with ankylosing spondylitis or in good health (not recorded which). Sequenced: blood, either unsorted or a sorted T cell fraction (not recorded which). CDR3 loop: CASSGPGGWPGELFF. The CDR3 DNA reads TGTGCCAGCAGCGGCCCTGGGGGCTGGCCCGGGGAGCTGTTTTTT.